These T cell receptor beta chains were read from a single sample in a study of blood T cell repertoires in COVID-19. Sequenced by immunoSEQ multiplex PCR; TCRdb stores in-frame clones only, minus some. The sample records 140,000 to 150,000 clones, approximately 90% being singletons. The material sequenced was PBMCs or T cells enriched from blood (not recorded which). These receptors were taken from a young woman with acute COVID-19. CDR3s include the opening cysteine and the closing phenylalanine or tryptophan. A D gene is named only where the DNA matches it firmly. Clone size is given for some rows only: seen once, a few or many times, or a class if the clone is expanded.

J gene,D gene,V gene,clone size,CDR3 protein,CDR3 DNA
TRBJ2-7,TRBD2,TRBV7-2,.,CASSPERERSYEQYF,TGTGCCAGCAGCCCGGAGCGGGAGAGGTCCTACGAGCAGTACTTC
TRBJ1-5,.,TRBV19,once,CASSVQSRNQPQHF,TGTGCCAGTAGTGTACAATCCCGAAATCAGCCCCAGCATTTT
TRBJ2-6,.,TRBV29-1,.,CSASGSGANVLTF,TGCAGCGCGTCAGGGTCTGGGGCCAACGTCCTGACTTTC
TRBJ2-7,.,TRBV6-5,.,CASSPGVVSYEQYF,TGTGCCAGCAGTCCGGGAGTAGTCTCCTACGAGCAGTACTTC
TRBJ2-6,TRBD1,TRBV28,.,CASSRGQGTFFGANVLTF,TGTGCCAGCAGCAGAGGACAGGGGACCTTCTTTGGGGCCAACGTCCTGACTTTC
TRBJ1-4,TRBD1,TRBV29-1,.,CSVEGTGANEKLFF,TGCAGCGTTGAAGGGACAGGGGCTAATGAAAAACTGTTTTTT
TRBJ1-3,.,TRBV5-4,.,CASSLGGVSLSGNTIYF,TGTGCCAGCAGCTTAGGGGGGGTCTCCCTCTCTGGAAACACCATATATTTT
TRBJ2-7,.,TRBV7-2,.,CASSLEQGYEQYF,TGTGCCAGCAGCTTAGAACAGGGCTACGAGCAGTACTTC
TRBJ2-5,TRBD2,TRBV23-1,once,CASSPFALAGAETQYF,TGCGCCAGCAGCCCCTTCGCTCTAGCGGGAGCCGAGACCCAGTACTTC
TRBJ2-5,TRBD1,TRBV7-3,.,CASSPEGQGEETQYF,TGTGCCAGCAGCCCGGAGGGACAGGGGGAAGAGACCCAGTACTTC
TRBJ2-1,.,TRBV19,.,CASSIVFVTQGYNEQFF,TGTGCCAGTAGTATAGTCTTCGTGACTCAGGGTTACAATGAGCAGTTCTTC
TRBJ1-2,.,TRBV28,.,CASSPTSGQGLVGYGYTF,TGTGCCAGCAGTCCAACGTCTGGGCAGGGATTGGTTGGTTATGGCTACACCTTC
TRBJ2-3,.,TRBV28,.,CASSYTWADGETDTQYF,TGTGCCAGCAGTTATACTTGGGCGGACGGGGAGACGGATACGCAGTATTTT
TRBJ1-2,.,TRBV28,.,CASSLGARVNYGYTF,TGTGCCAGCAGTTTAGGGGCCCGGGTTAACTATGGCTACACCTTC
TRBJ2-2,.,TRBV7-8,.,CASSPGGGTGELFF,TGTGCCAGCAGCCCAGGTGGGGGGACCGGGGAGCTGTTTTTT
TRBJ1-2,.,TRBV28,.,CASSSGVTYGYTF,TGTGCCAGCAGTTCAGGGGTCACCTATGGCTACACCTTC
TRBJ2-3,TRBD1,TRBV19,.,CASSPGDRVDTQYF,TGTGCCAGTAGTCCCGGGGACAGGGTGGATACGCAGTATTTT
TRBJ2-7,TRBD2,TRBV27,.,CASSFFWTSGSYEQYF,TGTGCCAGCAGTTTCTTTTGGACTAGCGGTTCCTACGAGCAGTACTTC
TRBJ2-1,.,TRBV18,.,CASSPKVQGLTYNEQFF,TGTGCCAGCTCACCCAAGGTCCAGGGACTCACCTACAATGAGCAGTTCTTC
TRBJ1-5,.,TRBV7-2,.,CASSLIAGNQPQHF,TGTGCCAGCAGCTTAATAGCGGGCAATCAGCCCCAGCATTTT
TRBJ2-1,.,TRBV5-1,.,CASSLSGGIRHNEQFF,TGCGCCAGCAGCTTGTCCGGCGGGATCCGACACAATGAGCAGTTCTTC
TRBJ2-7,.,TRBV11-3,once,CASSLDFRSHEQYF,TGTGCCAGCAGCTTAGATTTTCGGTCCCACGAGCAGTACTTC
TRBJ1-6,.,TRBV19,.,CASSVEGMNSPLHF,TGTGCCAGTAGTGTGGAGGGAATGAATTCACCCCTCCACTTT
TRBJ1-5,TRBD1,TRBV2,.,CASSDRGQASQPQHF,TGTGCCAGCAGTGATAGGGGGCAGGCGAGCCAGCCCCAGCATTTT
TRBJ2-1,TRBD2,TRBV19,once,CASSSRLANRRNEQFF,TGTGCCAGTAGTTCGCGACTAGCGAATCGGAGGAATGAGCAGTTCTTC
TRBJ2-5,.,TRBV6-2/TRBV6-3,.,CASSRFGETETQYF,TGTGCCAGCAGTAGGTTCGGGGAGACTGAGACCCAGTACTTC
TRBJ1-1,.,TRBV30,.,CAWSPTRFNEAFF,TGTGCCTGGAGTCCCACGAGGTTCAATGAAGCTTTCTTT
TRBJ2-7,TRBD1,TRBV30,once,CALRGPPSYEQYF,TGTGCCCTCAGGGGGCCGCCCTCCTACGAGCAGTACTTC
TRBJ1-4,.,TRBV4-2,.,CASSQGAATNEKLFF,TGTGCCAGCAGCCAAGGCGCGGCAACTAATGAAAAACTGTTTTTT
TRBJ2-7,.,TRBV7-9,.,CASSSTLRGGFSYEQYF,TGTGCCAGCAGCTCAACACTGCGGGGCGGGTTCTCCTACGAGCAGTACTTC
TRBJ2-1,TRBD2,TRBV30,.,CAWERGLAGGFSYNEQFF,TGTGCCTGGGAGAGGGGACTAGCGGGAGGGTTCTCCTACAATGAGCAGTTCTTC
TRBJ1-6,TRBD1,TRBV27,.,CASRGTANSPLHF,TGTGCTTCTCGAGGGACAGCCAATTCACCCCTCCACTTT
TRBJ1-5,.,TRBV19,.,CASSAGRDVGGNQPQHF,TGTGCCAGTAGTGCGGGCAGAGATGTGGGTGGCAATCAGCCCCAGCATTTT
TRBJ1-2,.,TRBV20-1,.,CSASSGGGGYTF,TGCAGTGCTAGTTCCGGGGGAGGGGGCTACACCTTC
TRBJ1-3,.,TRBV4-1,few,CASSQVHEFGNTIYF,TGCGCCAGCAGCCAAGTGCACGAGTTTGGAAACACCATATATTTT
TRBJ1-5,.,TRBV28,.,CASSGEWASNQPQHF,TGTGCCAGCAGTGGGGAGTGGGCCAGCAATCAGCCCCAGCATTTT
TRBJ1-3,TRBD1,TRBV3-1/TRBV3-2,few,CASSPRDRGRGSGNTIYF,TGTGCCAGCAGCCCCCGGGACAGGGGTCGGGGCTCTGGAAACACCATATATTTT
TRBJ2-7,.,TRBV5-1,once,CASSFGQGEQYF,TGCGCCAGCAGCTTCGGCCAGGGCGAGCAGTACTTC
TRBJ2-7,.,TRBV7-9,once,CASSLAGSSYEQYF,TGTGCCAGCAGCTTAGCGGGGAGCTCCTACGAGCAGTACTTC
TRBJ2-1,TRBD1,TRBV9,.,CASSAPETGSFGDEQFF,TGTGCCAGCAGCGCCCCAGAGACAGGGTCCTTCGGAGATGAGCAGTTCTTC
TRBJ2-1,TRBD1,TRBV18,.,CASSLGTASYNEQFF,TGTGCCAGCTCACTAGGGACAGCGTCCTACAATGAGCAGTTCTTC
TRBJ2-3,TRBD2,TRBV5-1,once,CASSLPLAGEGTDTQYF,TGCGCCAGCAGCTTGCCTCTAGCGGGAGAGGGCACAGATACGCAGTATTTT
TRBJ2-7,TRBD2,TRBV11-2,.,CASSFSSGPYEQYF,TGTGCCAGCAGCTTTAGTAGCGGGCCTTACGAGCAGTACTTC
TRBJ2-5,TRBD2,TRBV7-8,.,CASSLSLPGLAGAQETQYF,TGTGCCAGCAGCTTATCCCTACCGGGACTAGCGGGAGCCCAAGAGACCCAGTACTTC
TRBJ2-7,.,TRBV4-1,.,CASSQDGQGLFEQYF,TGCGCCAGCAGCCAAGATGGGCAGGGGCTGTTCGAGCAGTACTTC
TRBJ1-1,TRBD1,TRBV29-1,.,CSAWGQGQAFF,TGCAGCGCCTGGGGACAGGGCCAAGCTTTCTTT
TRBJ1-4,TRBD1,TRBV19,.,CASREGTGANEKLFF,TGTGCCAGTAGGGAAGGGACAGGGGCTAATGAAAAACTGTTTTTT